A selection of T cell receptor beta chains follows, all from one sample in a study of T cells after somatic rescue of genetic block. Sequenced by immunoSEQ multiplex PCR; TCRdb stores in-frame clones only, minus some. The table has about 52,000 clones, roughly 96% seen once. Input material: peripheral blood mononuclear cells (PBMCs). All receptors come from a child younger than two. Both conserved end residues are part of each CDR3. D genes are given only for firm matches. Clone size appears in some rows only: once, few, many, or a class for an expanded clone.

TRBJ1-2 . TRBV28 13 . CAIRDKANYGYTF TGTGCCATCAGGGACAAAGCTAACTATGGCTACACCTTC
TRBJ2-2 . TRBV29-1 12 . CTLRSRSGELFF TGCACTCTACGGAGCCGTAGCGGGGAGCTGTTTTTT
TRBJ2-2 TRBD2 TRBV10-3 15 . CAISVREANTGELFF TGTGCCATCAGTGTCCGGGAGGCTAACACCGGGGAGCTGTTTTTT
TRBJ2-7 TRBD2 TRBV19 13 once CASSAGVIYEQYF TGTGCCAGTTCAGCGGGAGTGATATACGAGCAGTACTTC
TRBJ2-2 . TRBV7-3 13 . CASREGLTGELFF TGTGCCAGCAGGGAGGGCCTCACCGGGGAGCTGTTTTTT
TRBJ2-5 . TRBV6-5 12 . CASSYSSETQYF TGTGCCAGCAGTTACTCGTCAGAGACCCAGTACTTC
TRBJ2-1 TRBD2 TRBV25-1 13 . CASSEAGGNEQFF TGTGCCAGCAGTGAAGCGGGAGGCAATGAGCAGTTCTTC
TRBJ1-2 . TRBV27 13 . CASSLSQIVGYTF TGTGCCAGCAGTTTATCACAGATTGTTGGCTACACCTTC
TRBJ2-5 . TRBV5-5 15 . CASSLLVGARETQYF TGTGCCAGCAGCTTGTTGGTAGGGGCGCGCGAGACCCAGTACTTC
TRBJ2-1 TRBD2 TRBV12-5 21 . CASGLGRGTGVLAGGVDEQFF TGTGCTAGTGGTTTGGGGCGTGGGACAGGTGTACTAGCGGGAGGGGTCGATGAGCAGTTCTTC
TRBJ1-6 TRBD1 TRBV27 15 . CASSLGDRGNSPLHF TGTGCCAGCAGTTTGGGGGACAGGGGTAATTCACCCCTCCACTTT
TRBJ2-3 TRBD2 TRBV4-1 17 . CASSRGLAGGATDTQYF TGCGCCAGCAGCCGGGGTCTAGCGGGAGGAGCAACAGATACGCAGTATTTT
TRBJ2-2 TRBD2 TRBV6-5 14 . CASSTSGSTGELFF TGTGCCAGCAGTACTAGCGGGAGCACCGGGGAGCTGTTTTTT
TRBJ2-7 TRBD1 TRBV27 14 once CASSLMGQGYEQYF TGTGCCAGCAGTTTAATGGGACAGGGCTACGAGCAGTACTTC
TRBJ2-3 TRBD2 TRBV7-2 15 . CASSLGLAGGITQYF TGTGCCAGCAGCCTGGGACTAGCGGGAGGGATCACGCAGTATTTT
TRBJ2-1 . TRBV4-1 15 . CASSQDSNSYNEQFF TGCGCCAGCAGCCAAGATAGTAACTCCTACAATGAGCAGTTCTTC
TRBJ1-1 . TRBV4-3 13 . CASSQAMNTEAFF TGCGCCAGCAGCCAAGCTATGAACACTGAAGCTTTCTTT
TRBJ2-3 . TRBV30 15 . CAWSLGRTLTDTQYF TGTGCCTGGAGTCTCGGACGGACTCTCACAGATACGCAGTATTTT
TRBJ2-7 TRBD2 TRBV4-1 14 . CASSRTSGSYEQYF TGCGCCAGCAGCCGGACTAGCGGCTCCTACGAGCAGTACTTC
TRBJ2-1 TRBD2 TRBV29-1 16 . CSVGGTSGRAYNEQFF TGCAGCGTTGGGGGGACTAGCGGGAGGGCGTACAATGAGCAGTTCTTC
TRBJ1-1 TRBD1 TRBV11-1 16 . CASSQGRGRMNTEAFF TGTGCCAGCAGCCAAGGGAGGGGGCGCATGAACACTGAAGCTTTCTTT
TRBJ2-1 TRBD2 TRBV10-3 15 . CAIRTSGRAYNEQFF TGTGCCATCAGGACTAGCGGGAGGGCCTACAATGAGCAGTTCTTC